This T cell receptor beta chain originates from a study of preoperative IRX-2 immunotherapy in early breast cancer. Treatment: preoperative locoregional IRX-2 cytokine immunotherapy. Samples came from a phase Ib trial of preoperative locoregional IRX-2 cytokine immunotherapy. Sequenced by immunoSEQ multiplex PCR; TCRdb stores in-frame clones only, minus some. Of about 32,000 clones in the sample, less than 90% were seen once. CDR3 length equals 16 residues. With 3 bases clipped from V and 2 bases from J, the junction kept 9 bases outside the gene matches. Germline CDR1 reads LNHDA; CDR2 reads SQIVND (reference sequence).

The rearrangement links TRBV19 to TRBJ1-2, with TRBD1 matching 7 bases. This clonotype originated in a human donor with breast cancer. The sequencing used lymph node tissue, collected from a patient treated with IRX-2 immunotherapy. CDR3 loop: CASSIRWRDSNYGYTF. The DNA for the CDR3 is TGTGCCAGTAGTATTCGATGGAGGGACAGCAACTATGGCTACACCTTC.